These 18 T cell receptor beta chains share one sample of origin, sequenced in a study of blood T cell repertoires in COVID-19. Only in-frame clones appear in the TCRdb table, and some are missing; sequencing was by immunoSEQ multiplex PCR. The data contain under 400,000 clones, roughly 86% of them seen just once; the ten biggest clones take up 8% to 13%. The sample was peripheral blood. The receptors were sampled from a woman aged 25 to 39 with COVID-19, enrolled during active disease.

The chain employs TRBV5-1 and TRBJ2-2; the D gene is possibly TRBD2 (6 bases). Germline CDR1 reads SGHRS; CDR2 reads YFSETQ. The CDR3 runs to 17 residues. The V end was cut by 4 bases, the J end by 5 bases, with 21 bases between. In nucleotides, the CDR3 is TGCGCCAGCAGCCCGGGACTTCTTCTCGGGGATACCGGGGAGCTGTTTTTT. This encodes CASSPGLLLGDTGELFF.

The V call is TRBV4-3, the J call TRBJ2-1; possibly TRBD2 for D (5 bases). This CDR3 spans 14 amino acids. Trimming shortened V by 0 bases and J by 9 bases, and 12 bases separated the two germline ends. Germline V gene data show CDR1 as LGHNA and CDR2 as YSLEER. The CDR3 DNA reads TGCGCCAGCAGCCAAGAACTAGTAATCGGTGAGCAGTTCTTC. It translates to CASSQELVIGEQFF.

The chain is built from TRBV5-4 and TRBJ2-7; TRBD2 agrees at 13 bases. V gave up 3 bases and J gave up 3 bases; unmatched junction bases: 3. Germline values: CDR1 SGHNT, CDR2 YYREEE (reference sequence). This CDR3 spans 15 amino acids. CDR3 in amino acids: CASSSRLAGGYEQYF. Written as DNA, the CDR3 is TGTGCCAGCAGCTCGAGACTAGCGGGAGGCTACGAGCAGTACTTC. Full variable domain (rest looked up from reference TRBV5-4 and TRBJ2-7): ETGVTQSPTHLIKTRGQQVTLRCSSQSGHNTVSWYQQALGQGPQFIFQYYREEENGRGNFPPRFSGLQFPNYSSELNVNALELDDSALYLCASSSRLAGGYEQYFGPGTRLTVT.

The CDR3 nucleotides read TGCGCCAGCAGCTTAGGGGTTTTAAATGAAAAACTGTTTTTT. Translation gives CASSLGVLNEKLFF. This chain uses TRBV5-1 with TRBJ1-4; tentative D call: TRBD1 (5 bases). Germline V gene sequence: CDR1 SGHRS, CDR2 YFSETQ. The CDR3 sequence is 14 residues long. V was trimmed by 2 bases and J by 5 bases, leaving 10 bases between them.

The J gene is TRBJ1-1, the V gene TRBV5-1; D is possibly TRBD1 (6 bases). The CDR3 is made up of 14 amino acids. CDR1 SGHRS and CDR2 YFSETQ come from the germline V gene. Trimming took 4 bases from V and 1 from J, leaving 11 bases between them. Written as DNA, the CDR3 is TGCGCCAGCAGCCAAAGGACAGAGAACACTGAAGCTTTCTTT. It translates to CASSQRTENTEAFF.

Comment on this clone: The sample contains more than one DNA sequence encoding this CDR3. The chain has TRBV15 and TRBJ2-5; possible D gene TRBD1, 5 bases. Germline values: CDR1 LNHNV, CDR2 YYDKDF (reference sequence). The CDR3 has 14 amino acids. V was trimmed by 0 bases and J by 5 bases, leaving 10 bases between them. The CDR3 region has the DNA TGTGCCACCAGCAGAGATAGGGGTGGGGAGACCCAGTACTTC. Translating gives CATSRDRGGETQYF.

The rearrangement links TRBV11-2 to TRBJ2-1; a weak D match, TRBD2 (6 bases). Germline V lookup: CDR1 SGHAT, CDR2 FQNNGV. This CDR3 is 13 amino acids long. Trimming stripped 5 bases from V and 9 bases from J, with 14 bases between. The CDR3 loop is CASSILGAGEQFF. The DNA of the CDR3 is TGTGCCAGCAGCATACTAGGAGCGGGTGAGCAGTTCTTC.

This chain connects TRBV15 to TRBJ1-1; D possibly corresponds to TRBD1 (6 bases). The CDR3 covers 15 residues. CDR1 and CDR2 (germline): LNHNV, YYDKDF (reference sequence). Between the trimmed V and J ends, which lost 3 bases and 5 bases, there was a span of 16 bases. CDR3 in amino acids: CATSRATGRRTEAFF. The CDR3 DNA sequence: TGTGCCACCAGCAGGGCCACAGGGCGGCGGACTGAAGCTTTCTTT.

In this sample, this clone turned up once. The rearrangement joins TRBV6-1 to TRBJ2-2, with D hard to call. V gave up 11 bases and J gave up 1 base, with 14 bases separating them. CDR1 and CDR2 (germline): MNHNS, SASEGT. The length of the CDR3 is 14 residues. The CDR3 here is CAAHGQLNTGELFF. The CDR3 region has the DNA TGTGCCGCACATGGGCAACTGAACACCGGGGAGCTGTTTTTT.

The J gene is TRBJ1-1, the V gene TRBV7-6, with D possibly being TRBD1 (6 bases). The CDR3 is made up of 15 amino acids. The V gene lost 5 bases and the J gene lost 4 bases, with 17 bases spanning the gap. Germline V CDR1 and CDR2: SGHVS, FNYEAQ. DNA for the CDR3: TGTGCCAGCAGCCTGAGTATAGACAGGCCCACTGAAGCTTTCTTT. Protein sequence: CASSLSIDRPTEAFF.

The rearrangement uses TRBV14 and TRBJ2-1; no firm D call. Trimming stripped 4 bases from V and 9 bases from J, with 13 bases between. CDR1 is SGHDN, CDR2 FVKESK, per germline. The length of the CDR3 is 13 residues. CDR3: CASSPVPIGEQFF. The CDR3 coding sequence is TGTGCCAGCAGCCCGGTTCCCATCGGTGAGCAGTTCTTC.

The CDR3 DNA sequence: TGTGCCAGCAGTCCAGGCGGGGGGGAGCAGTACTTC. Its translation is CASSPGGGEQYF. The chain recombines TRBV2 with TRBJ2-7; TRBD2 matches at 8 bases. This CDR3 is 12 amino acids long. Looked up from germline, CDR1 is SNHLY and CDR2 is FYNNEI. After removal of 5 bases from V and 7 bases from J, the junction contained 4 bases not matched to a gene.

The chain has TRBV9 and TRBJ2-3; tentatively, D is TRBD2 (6 bases). V lost 0 bases to trimming and J lost 4 bases, with 12 bases between them. CDR1 is SGDLS, CDR2 YYNGEE, per germline. CDR3 size: 15 residues. CDR3 in DNA: TGTGCCAGCAGCGTAGGTACTAGCAGTTCAGATACGCAGTATTTT. This sequence encodes CASSVGTSSSDTQYF.

This chain joins TRBV10-1 and TRBJ2-2; 8 bases align to TRBD2. This CDR3 has 17 amino acids. The junction had 7 bases not matched to a gene; V was cut back by 4 bases and J by 0 bases. The germline V gene encodes CDR1 WNHNN and CDR2 SYGVQD (reference sequence). The CDR3: CASSATGGGTNTGELFF. Here the CDR3 DNA reads TGCGCCAGCAGTGCGACGGGAGGGGGGACGAACACCGGGGAGCTGTTTTTT.

In DNA, the CDR3 is TGTGCCAGCAGCTTGAGGGGGCGTGAGCAGTTCTTC. Translation: CASSLRGREQFF. The chain recombines TRBV11-3 with TRBJ2-1, with 7 bases matching TRBD1. The V gene end was trimmed by 3 bases and the J gene end by 9 bases; junction bases not matched to a gene: 2. Germline CDR1 reads SGHNT; CDR2 reads YENEEA. This CDR3 region has 12 residues.

This clone was seen only once. The chain combines TRBV27 with TRBJ1-3; 8 nucleotides line up with TRBD1. V was pared by 2 bases and J by 6 bases, with 3 bases of the junction left unmatched. CDR1 is MNHEY, CDR2 SMNVEV, per germline (reference sequence). This CDR3 is built from 14 residues. The CDR3 is CASSLQGAINTIYF. The CDR3 coding sequence is TGTGCCAGCAGTTTACAGGGGGCTATAAACACCATATATTTT.

The chain joins TRBV5-6 to TRBJ2-7; 8 nucleotides agree with TRBD2. The CDR3 is 14 amino acids. Germline lookup yields CDR1 SGHDT and CDR2 YYEEEE. Trimming took 0 bases from V and 3 from J; bases not matched to a gene: 2. The CDR3 DNA follows: TGTGCCAGCAGCTTGGATGCGGGAGGCTACGAGCAGTACTTC. Translating gives CASSLDAGGYEQYF. The entire variable domain, with the rest obtained from reference TRBV5-6 and TRBJ2-7, is as follows: DAGVTQSPTHLIKTRGQQVTLRCSPKSGHDTVSWYQQALGQGPQFIFQYYEEEERQRGNFPDRFSGHQFPNYSSELNVNALLLGDSALYLCASSLDAGGYEQYFGPGTRLTVT.

This clone has just a few counts. This chain's CDR3 is CASSLRLAGGPSEQFF. The CDR3 DNA follows: TGTGCCAGCAGCCTTCGACTAGCGGGAGGGCCGAGTGAGCAGTTCTTC. This rearrangement joins TRBV4-2 to TRBJ2-1, with TRBD2 identical over 14 bases. The junction had 8 bases not matched to a gene; V was cut back by 4 bases and J by 9 bases. The CDR3 has 16 amino acids. CDR1 and CDR2 from the germline V gene are LGHNA and YNFKEQ.